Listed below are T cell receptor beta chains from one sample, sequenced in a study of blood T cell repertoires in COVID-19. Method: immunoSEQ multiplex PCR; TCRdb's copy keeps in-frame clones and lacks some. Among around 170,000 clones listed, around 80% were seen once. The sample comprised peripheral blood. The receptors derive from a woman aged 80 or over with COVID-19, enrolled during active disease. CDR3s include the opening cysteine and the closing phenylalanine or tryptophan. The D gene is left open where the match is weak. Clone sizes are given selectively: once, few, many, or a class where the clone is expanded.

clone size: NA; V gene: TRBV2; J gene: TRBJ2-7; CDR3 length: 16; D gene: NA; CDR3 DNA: TGTGCCAGCAGTCTTGACAGGGAGGTTGGCTCCTACGAGCAGTACTTC; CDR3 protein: CASSLDREVGSYEQYF
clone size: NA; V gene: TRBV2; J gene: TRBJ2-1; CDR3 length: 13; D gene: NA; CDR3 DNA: TGTGCCAGCAGTGGGTACAACTACAATGAGCAGTTCTTC; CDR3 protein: CASSGYNYNEQFF
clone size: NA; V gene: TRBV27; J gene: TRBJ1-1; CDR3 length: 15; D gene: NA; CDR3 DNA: TGTGCCAGCAAGACCCTGGGGCAGGGGTATAATGAAGCTTTCTTT; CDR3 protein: CASKTLGQGYNEAFF
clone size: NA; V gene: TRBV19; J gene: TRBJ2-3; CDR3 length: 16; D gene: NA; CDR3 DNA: TGTGCCAGCAAGAAGAGGGCGGGGGCTAGCACAGATACGCAGTATTTT; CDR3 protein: CASKKRAGASTDTQYF
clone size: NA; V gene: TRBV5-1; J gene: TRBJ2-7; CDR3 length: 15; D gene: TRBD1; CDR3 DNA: TGCGCCAGCAGCTTGTGGGACAGAAGCTCCTACGAGCAGTACTTC; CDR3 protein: CASSLWDRSSYEQYF
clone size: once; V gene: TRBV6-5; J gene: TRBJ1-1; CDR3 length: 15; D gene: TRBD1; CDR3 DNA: TGTGCCACCCTAACTCTCCGACAGGGCGACACTGAAGCTTTCTTT; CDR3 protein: CATLTLRQGDTEAFF
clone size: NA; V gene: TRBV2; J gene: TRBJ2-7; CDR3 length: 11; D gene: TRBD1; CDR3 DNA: TGTGCCAGGGGACAGTCGGACGAGCAGTACTTC; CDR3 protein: CARGQSDEQYF
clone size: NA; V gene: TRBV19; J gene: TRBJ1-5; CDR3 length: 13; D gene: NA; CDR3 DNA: TGTGCCAGTCGGAGGGGACGGAATCAGCCCCAGCATTTT; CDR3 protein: CASRRGRNQPQHF
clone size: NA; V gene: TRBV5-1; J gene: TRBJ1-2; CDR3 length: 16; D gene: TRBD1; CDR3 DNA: TGCGCCAGCAGCGGGGGGAGACAGGGAGCAAACTATGGCTACACCTTC; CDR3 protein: CASSGGRQGANYGYTF
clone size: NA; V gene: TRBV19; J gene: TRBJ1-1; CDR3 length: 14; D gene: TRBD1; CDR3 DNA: TGTGCCAGTCAGGCCCGCGACAGGGGGCCTGAAGCTTTCTTT; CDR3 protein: CASQARDRGPEAFF
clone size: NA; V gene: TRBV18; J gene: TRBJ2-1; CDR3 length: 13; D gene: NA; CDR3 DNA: TGTGCCAGCTCACCACCGTCCAGCAATGAGCAGTTCTTC; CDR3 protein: CASSPPSSNEQFF
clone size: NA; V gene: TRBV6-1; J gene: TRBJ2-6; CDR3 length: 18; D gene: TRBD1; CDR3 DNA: TGTGCCAGCAGTGAACGAGCAGGGGGCCTGGCTGGGGCCAACGTCCTGACTTTC; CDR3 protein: CASSERAGGLAGANVLTF
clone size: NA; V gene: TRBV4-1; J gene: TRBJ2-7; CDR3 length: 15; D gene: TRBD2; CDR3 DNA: TGCGCCAGCAGTAGGTCTAGCGGGACCTCCTACGAGCAGTACTTC; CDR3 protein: CASSRSSGTSYEQYF
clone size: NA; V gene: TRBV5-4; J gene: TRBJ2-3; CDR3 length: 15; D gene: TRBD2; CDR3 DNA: TGTGCCAGCAGCTTGGAAGGGACTAGCGACGATACGCAGTATTTT; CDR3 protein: CASSLEGTSDDTQYF
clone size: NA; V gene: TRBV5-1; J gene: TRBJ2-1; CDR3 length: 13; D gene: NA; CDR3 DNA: TGCGCCAGCAGCTTGGGTAGCTACAATGAGCAGTTCTTC; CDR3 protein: CASSLGSYNEQFF
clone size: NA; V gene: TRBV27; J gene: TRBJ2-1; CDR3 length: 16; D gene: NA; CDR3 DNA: TGTGCCAGCAGTCCCCGGAGGGAAGGCTCCTACAATGAGCAGTTCTTC; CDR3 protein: CASSPRREGSYNEQFF
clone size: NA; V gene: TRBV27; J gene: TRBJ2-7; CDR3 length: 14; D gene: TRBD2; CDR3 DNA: TGTGCCAGCAGTTCCCTAGCGGGAGCCTACGAGCAGTACTTC; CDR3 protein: CASSSLAGAYEQYF
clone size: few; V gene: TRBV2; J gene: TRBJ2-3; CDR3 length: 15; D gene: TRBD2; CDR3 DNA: TGTGCCAGCAGAGTTAGCGGGAGGGCGACAGATACGCAGTATTTT; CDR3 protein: CASRVSGRATDTQYF
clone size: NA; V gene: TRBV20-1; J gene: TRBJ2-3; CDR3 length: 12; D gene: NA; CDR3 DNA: TGCAGTGCTAGTCAGGTTAGAGATACGCAGTATTTT; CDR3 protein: CSASQVRDTQYF
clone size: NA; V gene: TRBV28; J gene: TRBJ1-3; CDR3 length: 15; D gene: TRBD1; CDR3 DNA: TGTGCCAGCAGTTTATTCCAGACAGGGATAAACACCATATATTTT; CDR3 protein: CASSLFQTGINTIYF
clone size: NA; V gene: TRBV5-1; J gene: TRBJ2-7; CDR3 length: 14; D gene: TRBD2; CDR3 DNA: TGCGCCAGCTTCTCAGGACTAGCGGGCTCCGAGCAGTACTTC; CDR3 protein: CASFSGLAGSEQYF
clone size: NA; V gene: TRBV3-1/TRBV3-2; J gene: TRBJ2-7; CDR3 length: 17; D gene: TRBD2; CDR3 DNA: TGTGCCAGCAGCCAAGATAGGGGCGGGGGGACCCCCTACGAGCAGTACTTC; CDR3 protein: CASSQDRGGGTPYEQYF
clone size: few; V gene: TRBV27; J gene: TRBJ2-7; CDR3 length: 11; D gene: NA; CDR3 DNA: TGTGCCAGCAGTCAGGGGGAGGTGCAGTACTTC; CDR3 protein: CASSQGEVQYF
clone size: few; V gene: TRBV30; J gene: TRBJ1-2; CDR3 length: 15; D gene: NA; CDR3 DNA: TGTGCCTGGAGTGTACGGCTCGACAGGATCTATGGCTACACCTTC; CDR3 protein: CAWSVRLDRIYGYTF
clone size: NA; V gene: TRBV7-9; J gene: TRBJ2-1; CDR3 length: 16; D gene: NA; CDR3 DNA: TGTGCCAGCAGCTTAGATTCAAGGGGCTCCTACAATGAGCAGTTCTTC; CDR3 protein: CASSLDSRGSYNEQFF
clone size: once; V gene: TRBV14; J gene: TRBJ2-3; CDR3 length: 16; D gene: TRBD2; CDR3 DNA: TGTGCCAGCAGCCAGGGACTATTCCTGCCCACAGATACGCAGTATTTT; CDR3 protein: CASSQGLFLPTDTQYF
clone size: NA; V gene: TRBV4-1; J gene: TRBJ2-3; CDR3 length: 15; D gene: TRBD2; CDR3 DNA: TGCGCCAGCAGCCAAACCGGGACTAGCGCTTATACGCAGTATTTT; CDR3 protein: CASSQTGTSAYTQYF
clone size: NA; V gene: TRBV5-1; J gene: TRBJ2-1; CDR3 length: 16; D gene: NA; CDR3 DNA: TGCGCCAGCAGCTCAAGGTTAGAAACGGGGAAGAATGAGCAGTTCTTC; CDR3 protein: CASSSRLETGKNEQFF
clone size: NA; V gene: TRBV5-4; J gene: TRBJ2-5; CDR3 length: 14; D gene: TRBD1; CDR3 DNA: TGTGCCAGCAGCTTACAGGGGTTGCGAGAGACCCAGTACTTC; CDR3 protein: CASSLQGLRETQYF
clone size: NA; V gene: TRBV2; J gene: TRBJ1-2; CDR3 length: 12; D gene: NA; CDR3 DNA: TGTGCCAGCAGGCCCTCGGTTGATGGCTACACCTTC; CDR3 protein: CASRPSVDGYTF